This TCR beta chain was captured by sequencing in a study of shared clonotypes between healthy human individuals. About the research overall: Three plates were used per donor for CD4 naive, three for CD4 memory, two for CD8 naive and one for CD8 memory.

In the naive CD8 group, cells lacked CD45RO and were positively selected for CCR7, so terminally differentiated effector memory CD45RA+ cells were left out. With 3 bases clipped from V and 2 bases from J, the junction kept 9 bases outside the gene matches. There are 16 residues in the CDR3. Germline-derived CDR1 and CDR2 are MNHEY and SMNVEV (reference sequence). About 30,000 T cell genomes, or about 190 ng DNA, went into the sorted-subset replicate PCRs. Sequenced by immunoSEQ multiplex PCR; TCRdb stores in-frame clones only, minus some. The data show about 1.9 million clones, roughly 95% seen once.

The chain employs TRBV27 and TRBJ2-7; 8 bases match TRBD2. The origin of this receptor is a man between 18 and 35 years old in good health. Some clones in this sample may be carry-over from other donors' samples. The source material was naive CD8+ T cells from PBMCs. The CDR3 is CASSFLLAEGPYEQYF. The CDR3 coding sequence is TGTGCCAGCAGTTTCTTACTAGCGGAGGGGCCCTACGAGCAGTACTTC.